What follows are 12 T cell receptor beta chains derived from one specimen sequenced in a study of T-cell reconstitution after alpha-beta-depleted transplantation in children. Preparation of the TCRbeta library used unique molecular identifiers. TCRdb recomputed calls from the PCR reads with MiXCR, one row per CDR3 protein. The repertoire consists of about 60,000 distinct CDR3 sequences, with 35% to 55% occurring once and the leading ten covering 98%. Sequenced here: PBMCs, mostly from graft donor cells, sampled 360 days after TCRalphabeta/CD19-depleted stem cell transplant. The receptor source for this set is a male patient aged 5 to 17 who had a stem cell transplant for acute lymphoblastic leukemia, so the T cells may come from the graft donor.

This clonotype was seen a few times. The rearrangement uses TRBV4-2 and TRBJ1-1; D not resolved. With 4 bases removed from V and 1 base from J, the gap between germline ends came to 4 bases. This CDR3 contains 12 residues. Germline lookup yields CDR1 LGHNA and CDR2 YNFKEQ. This CDR3 reads CASSLRNTEAFF. The CDR3 bases are TGTGCCAGCAGCCTGAGGAACACTGAAGCTTTCTTT.

The V call is TRBV27, the J call TRBJ2-4; the D is unclear. CDR1 is MNHEY and CDR2 is SMNVEV in the germline V gene (reference sequence). Trimming left V 6 bases short and J 7 bases short, with 10 bases between. This CDR3 has 12 residues. CDR3 region: CASSPSGNIQYF. In DNA, the CDR3 is TGTGCCAGCAGCCCCAGTGGGAACATTCAGTACTTC.

In its sample, this clonotype was seen a few times. This chain connects TRBV9 to TRBJ2-7, with D uncertain. This CDR3 contains 15 residues. Germline-derived CDR1 and CDR2 are SGDLS and YYNGEE. With 0 bases removed from V and 4 bases from J, the gap between germline ends came to 14 bases. The chain's CDR3 is CASSVGVGGTYEQYF. The CDR3 nucleotides read TGTGCCAGCAGCGTAGGGGTTGGCGGAACATACGAGCAGTACTTC.

There are a few counts of this clonotype. The CDR3 sequence is CASRSMGQGINEQYF. Here the CDR3 DNA reads TGCGCCAGCAGGTCCATGGGACAGGGCATCAACGAGCAGTACTTC. The chain has TRBV5-1 and TRBJ2-7, with 9 bases that match TRBD1. There are 15 residues in the CDR3. The J segment lost 5 bases and the V segment lost 5 bases, leaving 11 bases of the junction unmatched. Germline CDR1 is SGHRS and CDR2 is YFSETQ.

CDR3 region: CASSPRLRGLTYGYTF. The CDR3 DNA sequence: TGTGCCAGCAGCCCCCGACTCAGGGGACTGACCTATGGCTACACCTTC. V and J are TRBV7-8 and TRBJ1-2; tentatively, D is TRBD1 (6 bases). V was shortened by 5 bases and J by 4 bases, with 20 bases between the two germline ends. The CDR3 consists of 16 residues. Germline V gives CDR1 SGHVS, CDR2 FQNEAQ.

This clonotype came up a few times. The chain joins TRBV20-1 to TRBJ1-2; D is perhaps TRBD1 (5 bases). The CDR3 length is 13 residues. CDR1 and CDR2 from the germline V gene are DFQATT and SNEGSKA (reference sequence). V was pared by 1 base and J by 2 bases, with 8 bases between. CDR3 residues: CSARAPGNYGYTF. In nucleotides, the CDR3 is TGCAGTGCTAGAGCTCCAGGGAACTATGGCTACACCTTC.

Only a few counts were recorded for this clonotype. V and J are TRBV20-1 and TRBJ1-1, with 11 bases that match TRBD1. Germline-derived CDR1 and CDR2 are DFQATT and SNEGSKA (reference sequence). The CDR3 totals 13 residues. The junction had 2 bases not matched to a gene; V was cut back by 1 base and J by 7 bases. The CDR3 protein is CSARGGQGGEAFF. DNA of the CDR3: TGCAGTGCTAGAGGGGGACAGGGGGGTGAAGCTTTCTTT.

The gene calls are TRBV28 and TRBJ2-3; possibly TRBD2 for D (6 bases). Deletions cut 5 bases from V and 5 bases from J, with 26 bases between. The CDR3 is made up of 18 amino acids. CDR1 and CDR2 (germline): MDHEN, SYDVKM. The CDR3 loop is CASSPTRTNRDLGDTQYF. The CDR3 DNA is TGTGCCAGCAGTCCAACAAGAACGAACCGGGACTTAGGAGATACGCAGTATTTT. Using reference TRBV28 and TRBJ2-3 for the parts outside the CDR3, the full variable domain is DVKVTQSSRYLVKRTGEKVFLECVQDMDHENMFWYRQDPGLGLRLIYFSYDVKMKEKGDIPEGYSVSREKKERFSLILESASTNQTSMYLCASSPTRTNRDLGDTQYFGPGTRLTVL.

This chain joins TRBV28 and TRBJ2-3; perhaps TRBD1 as D (5 bases). The V end lost 7 bases, the J end lost 3 bases, and 14 bases lay between the germline ends. Per germline, CDR1 MDHEN and CDR2 SYDVKM. The CDR3 covers 14 residues. CDR3 amino acids: CASTNRFLTDTQYF. CDR3 in DNA: TGTGCCAGCACGAACAGGTTTTTAACAGATACGCAGTATTTT.

The chain employs TRBV29-1 and TRBJ2-5, with D perhaps matching TRBD1 (5 bases). V lost 7 bases, J lost 4 bases, and 10 bases lay in between. Looked up from germline, CDR1 is SQVTM and CDR2 is ANQGSEA. The CDR3 length is 11 residues. The DNA of the CDR3 is TGCAGCGGGTTGACAGCAGAGACCCAGTACTTC. Its translation: CSGLTAETQYF. The full variable domain, rest sourced from reference TRBV29-1 and TRBJ2-5, is SAVISQKPSRDICQRGTSLTIQCQVDSQVTMMFWYRQQPGQSLTLIATANQGSEATYESGFVIDKFPISRPNLTFSTLTVSNMSPEDSSIYLCSGLTAETQYFGPGTRLLVL.

The V gene is TRBV4-1, the J gene TRBJ2-7, with D uncertain. The CDR3 is 13 residues long. Germline values: CDR1 MGHRA, CDR2 YSYEKL. V lost 4 bases to trimming and J lost 2 bases, with 9 bases between them. CDR3 amino acids: CASSPSAPYEQYF. CDR3 bases: TGCGCCAGCAGCCCTTCAGCCCCCTACGAGCAGTACTTC.

The rearrangement uses TRBV5-5 and TRBJ1-1, with a possible D match to TRBD1 (5 bases). The CDR3 spans 15 residues. Looked up from germline, CDR1 is SGHKS and CDR2 is YYEKEE (reference sequence). V was trimmed by 4 bases and J by 0 bases, leaving 13 bases between them. This CDR3 reads CASSPGISMNTEAFF. DNA of the CDR3: TGTGCCAGCAGCCCAGGGATAAGCATGAACACTGAAGCTTTCTTT.